The table lists the clone carrying this T cell receptor beta chain with a count of one. There are 14 residues in the CDR3. V was shortened by 3 bases and J by 0 bases, with 8 bases between the two germline ends. The germline CDR1 and CDR2 sequences are SGHNT and YENEEA. These data come from a study of blood T cell repertoires in COVID-19. TCRdb keeps only in-frame clones here, not all; method: immunoSEQ multiplex PCR. The sample lists 400,000 to 450,000 clones; around 90% were seen once. The V call is TRBV11-3, the J call TRBJ2-5; D unresolved. The clonotype was recovered from a young man with COVID-19, enrolled during active disease. The material sequenced was peripheral blood. DNA for the CDR3: TGTGCCAGCAGCTTCGGCGGATACCAAGAGACCCAGTACTTC. It is translated as CASSFGGYQETQYF.